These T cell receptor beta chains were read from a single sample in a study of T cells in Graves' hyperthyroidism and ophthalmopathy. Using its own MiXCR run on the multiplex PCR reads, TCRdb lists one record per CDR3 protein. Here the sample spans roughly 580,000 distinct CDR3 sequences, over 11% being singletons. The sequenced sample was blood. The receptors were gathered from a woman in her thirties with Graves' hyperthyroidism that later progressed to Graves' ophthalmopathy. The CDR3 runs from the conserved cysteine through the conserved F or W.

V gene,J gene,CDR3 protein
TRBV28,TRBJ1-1,CASSFPGRNTEAFF
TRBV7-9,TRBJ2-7,CASSGGDSREQYF
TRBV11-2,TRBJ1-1,CASSLSPDTEAFF
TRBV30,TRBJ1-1,CAWDFRDSKAFF
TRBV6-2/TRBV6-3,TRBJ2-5,CASSFDRGRALQSQETQYF
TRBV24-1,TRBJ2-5,CATRGVSETQYF
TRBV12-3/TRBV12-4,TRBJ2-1,CASSSLRDSHNEQFF
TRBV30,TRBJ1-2,CAWTDRDTVHPVANYGYTF
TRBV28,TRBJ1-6,CASRYNSPLHF
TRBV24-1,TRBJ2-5,CATSDHRDRVVETQYF
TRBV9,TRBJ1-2,CASSVQGLGYTF
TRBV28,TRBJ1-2,CASSSWPNYGYTF
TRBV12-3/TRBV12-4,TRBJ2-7,CASSFGGVAYEQYF
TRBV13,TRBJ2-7,CASSLPGASSYEQYF
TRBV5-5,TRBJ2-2,CASTAASGGFTGELFF
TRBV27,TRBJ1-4,CASSPETGLEKLFF
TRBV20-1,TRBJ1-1,CSAPPNTEAFF
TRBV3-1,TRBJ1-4,CASSHSEGAEKLFF
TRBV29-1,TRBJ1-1,CSVGGTGSILDMNTEAFF
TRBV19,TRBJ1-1,CASSIRQGLAEAFF
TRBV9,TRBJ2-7,CASSGGWTSGFYEQYF
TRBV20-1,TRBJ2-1,CSASEGAGVYNEQFF
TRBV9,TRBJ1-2,CASSVVEGVGGYTF
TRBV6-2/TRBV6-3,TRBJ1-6,CASSYSTGSPLHF
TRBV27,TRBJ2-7,CASSLISPQLTYEQYF
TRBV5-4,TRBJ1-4,CASSLDRTNEKLFF
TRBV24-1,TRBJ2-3,CATSDVGLAGGPLTQYF
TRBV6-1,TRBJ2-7,CASSGLAGDYEQYF
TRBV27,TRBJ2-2,CASSTIGTGGSYGELFF
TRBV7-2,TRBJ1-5,CASSLVAGGSNQPQHF
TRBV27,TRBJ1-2,CASSSLGSSGLSFYGYTF
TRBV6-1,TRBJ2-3,CASRSTDTQYF
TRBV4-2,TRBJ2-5,CASSQVGGPETQYF
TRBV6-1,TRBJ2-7,CASSEISRGPGVEQYF
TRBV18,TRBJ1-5,CANSSGTGNNQPQHF
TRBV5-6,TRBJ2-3,CASSLVLAGATDTQYF
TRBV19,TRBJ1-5,CASSITKGTGDIPNQPQHF
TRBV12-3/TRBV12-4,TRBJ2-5,CASSPGQQETQYF
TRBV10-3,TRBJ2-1,CAISEISGTSGRLNEQFF
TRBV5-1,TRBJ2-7,CASSLDQGVVDEQYF
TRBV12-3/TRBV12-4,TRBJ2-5,CASSLLGASGREQETQYF
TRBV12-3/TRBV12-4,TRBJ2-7,CASSFDGYEQYF
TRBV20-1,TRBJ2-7,CSAREWTSGSYEQYF
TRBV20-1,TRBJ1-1,CSATIRMNTEAFF
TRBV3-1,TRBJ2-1,CASSQAKGLVSDEQFF
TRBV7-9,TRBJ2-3,CASSWGLASGRTDTQYF
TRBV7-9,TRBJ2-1,CASTRGPEQFF
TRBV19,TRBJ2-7,CASITRLLGTGGSYEQYF
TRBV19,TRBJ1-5,CASMGGNQPQHF
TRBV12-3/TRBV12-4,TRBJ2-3,CASSLTSGGGDTQYF
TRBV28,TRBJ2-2,CASDRPNTGELFF
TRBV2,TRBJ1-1,CASRQSGRGTEAFF
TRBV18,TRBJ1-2,CASSPGRGRGYGYTF
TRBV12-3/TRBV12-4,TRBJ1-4,CASNPGQGEGMDNEKLFF
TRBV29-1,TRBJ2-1,CSVEPGLAGVSNEQFF
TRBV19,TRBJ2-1,CASRIGSGRSSEQFF
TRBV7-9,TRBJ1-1,CASGTWENTEAFF
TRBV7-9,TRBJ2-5,CASSLGRLAGDF
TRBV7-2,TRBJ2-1,CASSLEPSGSYGYNEQFF